These 13 T cell receptor beta chains came from one sample sequenced in a study of T-cell reconstitution after alpha-beta-depleted transplantation in children. Unique molecular identifiers were used to barcode this TCRbeta library. MiXCR was run by TCRdb on the PCR reads, yielding one entry per CDR3 protein. Among about 580,000 distinct CDR3 sequences, 23% were seen once, and the ten largest hold 12% to 15%. The specimen comprised PBMCs, mostly from graft donor cells, sampled 360 days after TCRalphabeta/CD19-depleted stem cell transplant. Receptors were obtained from a boy under two years old who had a stem cell transplant for acute myeloid leukemia, so the T cells may come from the graft donor.

This clonotype was seen a few times. J is TRBJ1-1 and V is TRBV5-5; D call uncertain. Germline V gene lookup returns CDR1 SGHKS and CDR2 YYEKEE (reference sequence). The ends were cut back, 1 base at V and 2 bases at J, with 18 bases in the middle. The CDR3 consists of 17 residues. The CDR3, as DNA: TGTGCCAGCAGCTTGTTTCCCTCGAGCCCCGCAAACACTGAAGCTTTCTTT. Protein sequence: CASSLFPSSPANTEAFF.

The gene calls are TRBV4-2 and TRBJ2-5; D unresolved. The V and J ends lost 4 bases and 5 bases respectively, with 26 bases between them. Germline V gene sequence: CDR1 LGHNA, CDR2 YNFKEQ. This CDR3 region has 18 residues. CDR3 sequence reads: CASSPPGPRFSKFETQYF. The DNA of the CDR3 is TGTGCCAGCAGCCCACCCGGACCTAGGTTTTCAAAATTCGAGACCCAGTACTTC.

This clonotype was seen only a few times. The chain joins TRBV6-5 to TRBJ2-4; D gene ambiguous. The V end was cut by 0 bases, the J end by 7 bases, with 10 bases between. Germline values: CDR1 MNHEY, CDR2 SVGAGI. The CDR3 spans 14 residues. The CDR3 bases are TGTGCCAGCAGTTACTCGCCCGATCGCAACATTCAGTACTTC. It codes for CASSYSPDRNIQYF.

This clonotype was detected ten times or more. Here the CDR3 DNA reads TGTGCCAGCTCACCAGTGCAGCTGCCGCAAGAGACCCAGTACTTC. Translating it yields CASSPVQLPQETQYF. The chain has TRBV18 and TRBJ2-5; unclear D gene. The length of the CDR3 is 15 residues. The V gene lost 2 bases and the J gene lost 2 bases, with 12 bases spanning the gap. CDR1 KGHSH and CDR2 LQKENI come from the germline V gene.

The chain joins TRBV7-2 to TRBJ2-1; D might be TRBD2 (6 bases). V was pared by 0 bases and J by 5 bases, with 11 bases between. The CDR3 has 15 residues. CDR1 and CDR2 from the germline V gene are SGHTA and FQGNSA. The CDR3 DNA is TGTGCCAGCAGCTTAGCGGCGGGGTCCCACAATGAGCAGTTCTTC. Translation gives CASSLAAGSHNEQFF.

This clonotype was seen more than once but under ten times. V gene TRBV13 combines with J gene TRBJ2-3, with 8 positions matching TRBD2. V trimming: 2 bases; J trimming: 2 bases; junction bases outside the gene matches: 6. Germline lookup yields CDR1 PRHDT and CDR2 FYEKMQ (reference sequence). The CDR3 is 16 amino acids. CDR3 coding DNA: TGTGCCAGCAGCTTAACGCTAGCGGGCCCCACAGATACGCAGTATTTT. Protein: CASSLTLAGPTDTQYF.

This clonotype occurred a few times. V usage is TRBV12-3 or TRBV12-4 and J usage is TRBJ1-1; tentative D call: TRBD1 (5 bases). The CDR3 sequence is 14 residues long. V was cut by 4 bases and J by 4 bases, with 13 bases left in between. CDR3 amino acids: CASSYGGWGTEAFF. CDR3 DNA: TGTGCCAGCAGTTATGGGGGATGGGGCACTGAAGCTTTCTTT.

This clonotype was observed many times. V and J are TRBV28 and TRBJ1-6; no firm D call. Germline CDR1 and CDR2: MDHEN and SYDVKM. CDR3 size: 15 residues. V was trimmed by 5 bases and J by 7 bases, leaving 15 bases between them. The CDR3 region is CASSPHGEGNSPLHF. In DNA form, the CDR3 reads TGTGCCAGCAGTCCCCATGGTGAAGGCAATTCACCCCTCCACTTT.

This chain links TRBV20-1 with TRBJ2-3, with a tentative D call TRBD2 (6 bases). The CDR3 is made up of 16 amino acids. Germline values: CDR1 DFQATT, CDR2 SNEGSKA (reference sequence). V was cut by 8 bases and J by 0 bases, with 21 bases left in between. The CDR3 sequence: CSSRSKRAPSTDTQYF. The CDR3 nucleotides read TGCAGTTCTCGCTCAAAGCGGGCCCCTAGCACAGATACGCAGTATTTT.

This clonotype came up a few times. The chain is built from TRBV5-1 and TRBJ2-1, with D tentatively TRBD1 (6 bases). Trimming pared 4 bases from V and 0 bases from J, leaving 14 bases between. This CDR3 has 16 residues. From germline, CDR1 is SGHRS and CDR2 YFSETQ. The CDR3 DNA reads TGCGCCAGCAGCGGGCACAGGGCCAGCTCCTACAATGAGCAGTTCTTC. The encoded protein is CASSGHRASSYNEQFF.

The V call is TRBV7-3, the J call TRBJ1-6; no definite D call. The CDR3 length is 13 residues. Trimming left V 4 bases short and J 7 bases short, with 8 bases between. Germline values: CDR1 SGHTA, CDR2 FQGTGA. This CDR3 reads CASSSRRNSPLHF. Here the CDR3 DNA reads TGTGCCAGCAGCTCCCGGAGGAATTCACCCCTCCACTTT.

This clonotype was seen a few times. The chain carries TRBV11-1 and TRBJ2-2; no reliable D call. Looked up from germline, CDR1 is SGHAT and CDR2 is FQDESV (reference sequence). This CDR3 is 18 amino acids long. V was pared by 2 bases and J by 0 bases, with 16 bases between. CDR3 loop: CASSLPRAAASNTGELFF. The CDR3, as DNA: TGTGCCAGCAGCTTACCCCGCGCGGCAGCTTCGAACACCGGGGAGCTGTTTTTT.

In its sample, this clonotype was seen a few times. This chain uses TRBV7-2 with TRBJ2-7; D is ambiguous. CDR1 and CDR2 from the germline V gene are SGHTA and FQGNSA. The CDR3 is 15 residues long. V lost 4 bases and J lost 3, with 16 bases in between. DNA of the CDR3: TGTGCCAGCAGCTACTTCGGTGCGCAGGTCTACGAGCAGTACGTC. Translating it yields CASSYFGAQVYEQYV.